This TCR beta chain derives from a study of cytomegalovirus exposure and HLA in healthy donors. Study at large: According to later analysis, the same platform produced the roughly 120 validation and several hundred first-cohort repertoires. Study observations and caveats: A subsequent analysis found that TCR clusters from the first cohort also tended to co-occur in the roughly 120 validation repertoires, with around 94% of cluster scores above 0. The authors listed approximately 160 TCR beta chains as cytomegalovirus-associated.

Libraries were prepared by immunoSEQ multiplex PCR; TCRdb keeps only in-frame clonotypes and omits some of them. The sample has about 130,000 clones; around 90% are singletons. The length of the CDR3 is 14 residues. CDR1 and CDR2 (germline): PRHDT, FYEKMQ (reference sequence). V was clipped by 5 bases and J by 0 bases, with 11 bases between them. For this clone: What it binds is unknown.

The study drew the donors from its roughly 130-subject validation cohort, separate from the roughly 700-subject first cohort. The sequenced material came from PBMCs. The receptor was isolated from a woman under 30 in good health and CMV-seronegative. The chain couples TRBV13 to TRBJ2-7; D remains ambiguous. CDR3: CASSPTYSSYEQYF. CDR3 bases: TGTGCCAGCAGCCCGACATATAGCTCCTACGAGCAGTACTTC.